This T cell receptor beta chain was documented in a study of T cells in Graves' hyperthyroidism and ophthalmopathy. V dropped 0 bases and J dropped 3 bases, with 14 bases sitting between them. This CDR3 contains 15 residues. Germline CDR1 and CDR2: SQVTM and ANQGSEA. RNA transcripts yielded amplified TCR beta CDR3 regions. HTBI primers drove first-round RT-PCR of the TCR CDR3. TCRdb analysed the multiplex PCR reads with MiXCR anew, one entry per CDR3 protein. The sample yields more than 600,000 distinct CDR3 sequences, about a sixth seen once. This clonotype was seen repeatedly, ten times or more. V gene TRBV29-1 combines with J gene TRBJ1-2; D gene unclear. What was sequenced was blood. This clonotype originated in a man between 18 and 29 years old with Graves' hyperthyroidism. The CDR3 loop reads CSVEDRNYVDYGYTF. The CDR3 DNA is TGCAGCGTTGAAGATCGCAATTACGTCGACTATGGCTACACCTTC.